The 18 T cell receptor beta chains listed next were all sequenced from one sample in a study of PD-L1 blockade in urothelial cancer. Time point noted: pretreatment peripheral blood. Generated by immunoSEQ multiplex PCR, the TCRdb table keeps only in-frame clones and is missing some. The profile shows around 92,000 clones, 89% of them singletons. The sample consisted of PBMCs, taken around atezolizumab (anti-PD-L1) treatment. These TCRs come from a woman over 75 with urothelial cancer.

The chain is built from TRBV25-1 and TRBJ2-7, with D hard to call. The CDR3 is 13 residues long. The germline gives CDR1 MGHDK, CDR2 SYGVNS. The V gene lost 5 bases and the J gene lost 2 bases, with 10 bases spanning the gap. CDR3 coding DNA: TGTGCCAGCAGTCGAGCGAGCACCTACGAGCAGTACTTC. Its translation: CASSRASTYEQYF.

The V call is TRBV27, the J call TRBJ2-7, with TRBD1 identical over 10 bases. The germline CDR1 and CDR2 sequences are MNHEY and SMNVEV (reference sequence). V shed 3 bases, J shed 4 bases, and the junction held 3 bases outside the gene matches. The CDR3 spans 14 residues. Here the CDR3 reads CASSFWDRGYEQYF. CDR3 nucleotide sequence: TGTGCCAGCAGTTTCTGGGACAGGGGTTACGAGCAGTACTTC.

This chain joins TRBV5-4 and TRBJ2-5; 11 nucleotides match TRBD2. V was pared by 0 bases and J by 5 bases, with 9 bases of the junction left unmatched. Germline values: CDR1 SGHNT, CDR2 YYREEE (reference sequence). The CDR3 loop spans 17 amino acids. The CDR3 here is CASSLGRLAGTWETQYF. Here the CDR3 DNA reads TGTGCCAGCAGCTTGGGGAGACTAGCGGGAACCTGGGAGACCCAGTACTTC.

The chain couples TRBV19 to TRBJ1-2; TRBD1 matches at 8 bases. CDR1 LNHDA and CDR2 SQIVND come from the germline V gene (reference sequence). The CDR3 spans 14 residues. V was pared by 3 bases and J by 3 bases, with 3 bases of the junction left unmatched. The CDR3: CASSIYRGDYGYTF. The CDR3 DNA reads TGTGCCAGTAGTATTTACAGGGGGGACTATGGCTACACCTTC.

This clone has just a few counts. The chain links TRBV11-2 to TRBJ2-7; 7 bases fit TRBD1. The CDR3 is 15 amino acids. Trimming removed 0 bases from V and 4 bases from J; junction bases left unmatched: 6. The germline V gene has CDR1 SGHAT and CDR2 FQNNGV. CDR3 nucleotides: TGTGCCAGCAGCTTAGATGGGCGACAGGGATACGAGCAGTACTTC. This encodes CASSLDGRQGYEQYF.

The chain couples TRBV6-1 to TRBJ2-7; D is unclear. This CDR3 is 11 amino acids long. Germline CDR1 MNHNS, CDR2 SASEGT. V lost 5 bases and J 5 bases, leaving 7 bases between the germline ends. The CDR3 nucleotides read TGTGCCAGCAGTTATTTTGACGAGCAGTACTTC. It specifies CASSYFDEQYF.

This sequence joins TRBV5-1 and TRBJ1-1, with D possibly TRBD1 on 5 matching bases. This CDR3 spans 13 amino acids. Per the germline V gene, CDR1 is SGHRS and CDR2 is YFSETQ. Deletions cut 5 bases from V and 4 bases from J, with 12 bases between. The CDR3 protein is CASSKAGSTEAFF. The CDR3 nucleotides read TGCGCCAGCAGTAAGGCAGGGTCCACTGAAGCTTTCTTT. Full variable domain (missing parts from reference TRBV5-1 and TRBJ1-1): KAGVTQTPRYLIKTRGQQVTLSCSPISGHRSVSWYQQTPGQGLQFLFEYFSETQRNKGNFPGRFSGRQFSNSRSEMNVSTLELGDSALYLCASSKAGSTEAFFGQGTRLTVV.

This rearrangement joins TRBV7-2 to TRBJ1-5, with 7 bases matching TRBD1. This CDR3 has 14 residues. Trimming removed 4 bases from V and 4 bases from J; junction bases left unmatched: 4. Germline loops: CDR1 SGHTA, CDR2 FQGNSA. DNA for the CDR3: TGTGCCAGCAGCTCGGCAGGGGGTAATCAGCCCCAGCATTTT. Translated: CASSSAGGNQPQHF.

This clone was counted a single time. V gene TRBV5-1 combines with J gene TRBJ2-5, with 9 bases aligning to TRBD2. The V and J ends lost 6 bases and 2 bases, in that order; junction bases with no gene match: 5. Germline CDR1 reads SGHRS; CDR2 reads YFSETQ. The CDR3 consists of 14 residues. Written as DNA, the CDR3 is TGCGCCAGCACATCGACTAGCGGACAAGAGACCCAGTACTTC. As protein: CASTSTSGQETQYF.

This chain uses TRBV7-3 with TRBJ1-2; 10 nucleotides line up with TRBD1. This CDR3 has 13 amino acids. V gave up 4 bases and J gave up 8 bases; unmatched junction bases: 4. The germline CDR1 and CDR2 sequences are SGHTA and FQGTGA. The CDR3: CASSSGTGDGYTF. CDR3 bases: TGTGCCAGCAGCTCGGGGACAGGGGACGGCTACACCTTC.

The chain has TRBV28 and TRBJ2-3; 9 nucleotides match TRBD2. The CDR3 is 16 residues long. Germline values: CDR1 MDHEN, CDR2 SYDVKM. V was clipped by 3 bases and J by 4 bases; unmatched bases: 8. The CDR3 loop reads CASSFPSGKTADTQYF. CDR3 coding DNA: TGTGCCAGCAGTTTCCCTAGCGGGAAGACCGCAGATACGCAGTATTTT.

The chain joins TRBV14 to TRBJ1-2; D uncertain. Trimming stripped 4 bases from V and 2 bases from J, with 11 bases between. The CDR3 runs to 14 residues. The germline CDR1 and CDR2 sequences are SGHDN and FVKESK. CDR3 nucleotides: TGTGCCAGCAGCCCCCGTGCAGTGAACTATGGCTACACCTTC. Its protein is CASSPRAVNYGYTF.

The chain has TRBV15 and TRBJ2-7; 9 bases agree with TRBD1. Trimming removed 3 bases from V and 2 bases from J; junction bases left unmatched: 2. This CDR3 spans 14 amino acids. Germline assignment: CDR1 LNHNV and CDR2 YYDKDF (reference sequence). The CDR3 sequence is CATSRGQGTYEQYF. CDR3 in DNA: TGTGCCACCAGCAGGGGACAGGGCACCTACGAGCAGTACTTC.

CDR3 DNA: TGTGCCAGCAGTTTGCCCCGGGGTTATCAGCCCCAGCATTTT. It yields the protein CASSLPRGYQPQHF. The genes are TRBV28 and TRBJ1-5; D unclear. Between the trimmed V and J ends, which lost 3 bases and 5 bases, there was a span of 11 bases. The CDR3 is made up of 14 amino acids. The germline V gene has CDR1 MDHEN and CDR2 SYDVKM.

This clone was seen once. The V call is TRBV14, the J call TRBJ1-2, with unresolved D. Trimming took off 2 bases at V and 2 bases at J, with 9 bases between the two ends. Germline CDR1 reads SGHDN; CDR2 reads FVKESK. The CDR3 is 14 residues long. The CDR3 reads CASSQLGGNYGYTF. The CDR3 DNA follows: TGTGCCAGCAGCCAACTTGGCGGAAACTATGGCTACACCTTC. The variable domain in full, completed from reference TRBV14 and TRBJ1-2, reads EAGVTQFPSHSVIEKGQTVTLRCDPISGHDNLYWYRRVMGKEIKFLLHFVKESKQDESGMPNNRFLAERTGGTYSTLKVQPAELEDSGVYFCASSQLGGNYGYTFGSGTRLTVV.

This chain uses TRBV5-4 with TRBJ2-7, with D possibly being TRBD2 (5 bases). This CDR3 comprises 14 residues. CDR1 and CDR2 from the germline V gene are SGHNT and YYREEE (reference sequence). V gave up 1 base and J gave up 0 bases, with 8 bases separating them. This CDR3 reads CASSLSGSSYEQYF. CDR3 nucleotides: TGTGCCAGCAGCTTGTCGGGGAGCTCCTACGAGCAGTACTTC.

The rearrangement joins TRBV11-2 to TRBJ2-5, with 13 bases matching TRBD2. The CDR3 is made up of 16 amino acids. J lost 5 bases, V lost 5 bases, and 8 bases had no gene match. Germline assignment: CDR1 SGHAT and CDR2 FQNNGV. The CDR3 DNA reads TGTGCCAGCAGCCCCGGACTAGCGGGAGCCTGGGAGACCCAGTACTTC. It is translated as CASSPGLAGAWETQYF.

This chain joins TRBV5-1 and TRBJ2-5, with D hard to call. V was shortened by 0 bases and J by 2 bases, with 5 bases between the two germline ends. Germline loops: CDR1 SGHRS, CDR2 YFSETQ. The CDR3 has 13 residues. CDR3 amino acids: CASSLVIQETQYF. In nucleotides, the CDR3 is TGCGCCAGCAGCTTGGTAATACAAGAGACCCAGTACTTC.